Described below is a single TCR beta chain sequence and its context. In this sample, this clonotype turned up many times. What this receptor recognizes is not known. The record has no base qualities; no much larger clone is one base away. This entry is derived from a study of neurological immune-mediated disorders (dated by TCRdb to the late 2010s). Looking at the study overall: Peripheral blood TCR-beta repertoires from HTLV-I-associated myelopathy (HAM/TSP) patients, multiple sclerosis patients and healthy controls were compared by UMI-based sequencing. Longitudinal samples, technical triplicates and paired sorted CD4+ and CD8+ T-cell subsets, alongside PBMC samples, were included among the 106 TCR-beta libraries. The cohort included some 68 subjects: about 15 with HAM/TSP, approximately 34 with multiple sclerosis, and around 20 healthy controls. On the study overall, not on this receptor specifically: TCR clonal expansion was greatest in HAM/TSP patients and smallest in MS patients, who ranked below even healthy controls. Expanded clones from different subjects shared no identical CDR3 amino acid sequences, which suggests that TCR-beta repertoires were private in all groups.

cDNA was synthesized by template-switch 5'RACE using a primer carrying a 10-nucleotide random unique molecular identifier by which each TCR transcript was tagged. Each sequencing run produced over 170 million TCR-beta sequences covering 15-18 subjects. Total RNA was extracted with the RNeasy kit. Using the KAPA Real-time Library Amplification kit, TCR-beta VDJ regions were amplified with primers for the TCR constant region and the 5'RACE anchor. Sample indexes and Illumina adaptors were added in a first PCR, and a second PCR then increased library yield. The roughly 650 bp TCR product was size-selected on a 2% E-gel SizeSelection system after Ampure bead purification. Before pooling, library quality was checked on a Bioanalyzer, concentration was measured with Qubit, and libraries were quantified with the Kapa Library Quantification kit. An Illumina HiSeq 2500 sequenced the libraries paired-end 2 x 150 bp. To increase sequence diversity, roughly 24-31% phiX was spiked into each library pool. As for how the authors treated the data: Quality-filtered reads were processed with the UMI-based MiGEC pipeline, which removed over 80% of raw TCR sequences during error correction. IMGT germline references were used for aligning VDJ genes, and each clonotype was defined as a unique CDR3 amino acid sequence together with its V-J genes. Clonal expansion, Shannon diversity and CDR3 relatedness (CalcPairwiseDistances, ClusterSamples) were evaluated with VDJtools, and phylogenetic trees were built with CLCbio workbench. A clone was classed as expanded if it had 8 or more unique UMIs, a cutoff based on coefficient-of-variation modelling across technical triplicates. The public reads were reprocessed in TCRdb via fastp at Q25 and MiXCR, keeping in-frame beta chains. Each entry merges the rows of one CDR3 protein and shows their most common DNA and genes. TCRdb, not the authors, supplied the V and J calls. For this sample there are around 23,000 distinct CDR3 sequences; roughly 13% appear just once. The top ten clonotypes cover roughly 16% of the sample.

Unsorted PBMC libraries were generated from 2 million PBMCs stored in RNAlater at -80 °C until RNA extraction. Peripheral blood underwent Ficoll-Hypaque density gradient centrifugation to isolate PBMCs, which were then cryopreserved in liquid nitrogen. The source of this sequence is a woman aged 40 to 49 with HTLV-1-associated myelopathy (HAM/TSP). The sequenced material came from PBMCs.

The DNA reads TGCGCCAGCAGCTCCCACCCGAACACCGGGGAGCTGTTTTTT. It translates as CASSSHPNTGELFF. The sequence links TRBV5-1 to TRBJ2-2; the D gene identity is not certain. Trimming takes 3 bases from V and 0 bases from J, and the germline ends sit 6 bases apart. Per the germline V gene, SGHRS is the CDR1 and YFSETQ is the CDR2. From the cysteine through the phenylalanine, the CDR3 covers 14 amino acids. Only the CDR3 part of the read is kept: 42 bases, read in frame from the first base.